This T cell receptor (beta chain) was captured by sequencing in a study of CD4+ T cells in melanoma. Whole-study findings and limits: A reported correlation linked neoantigen-specific CD4+ T cells to CD8+, macrophage and B cell function. Diverse differentiation states were reported for melanoma neoantigen-specific CD4+ T cells.

The table came from immunoSEQ multiplex PCR; TCRdb's copy has only in-frame clones and leaves some out. The sample lists about 55,000 clones; almost 70% were seen once. This clone was found a few times. Its antigen is not known. The CDR3 has 11 residues. Trimming shortened V by 4 bases and J by 6 bases, and 5 bases separated the two germline ends. Looked up from germline, CDR1 is MGHDK and CDR2 is SYGVNS. This chain links TRBV25-1 with TRBJ2-3; D ambiguous. Specimen: tumor tissue. This TCR came from a human donor with melanoma. The CDR3 nucleotides are TGTGCCAGCAGTGTCTTTGATACGCAGTATTTT. Residues: CASSVFDTQYF.